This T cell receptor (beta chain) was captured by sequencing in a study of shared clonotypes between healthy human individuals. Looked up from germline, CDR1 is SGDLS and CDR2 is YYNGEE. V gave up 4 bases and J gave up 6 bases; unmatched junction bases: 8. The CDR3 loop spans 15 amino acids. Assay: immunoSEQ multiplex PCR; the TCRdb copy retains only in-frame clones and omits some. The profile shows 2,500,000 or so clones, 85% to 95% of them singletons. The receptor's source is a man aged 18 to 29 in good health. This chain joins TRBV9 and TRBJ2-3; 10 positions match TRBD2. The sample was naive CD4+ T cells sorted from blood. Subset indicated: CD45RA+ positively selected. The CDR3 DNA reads TGTGCCAGCAGCTCTGCAGCGGGGGGGCTTGATACGCAGTATTTT. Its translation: CASSSAAGGLDTQYF.